Following are 20 T cell receptor beta chains from one sample sequenced in a study of regulatory T cells in long-lasting Graves disease. Relying on iRepertoire HTBI primers and Arm-PCR of CDR3 regions, the team built TCR beta libraries. Via MiXCR, TCRdb re-called the multiplex PCR reads, giving one row per CDR3 protein. The repertoire holds 300,000 to 500,000 distinct CDR3 sequences, with around 20% as singletons. Stated time point: persistent/refractory GD, antithyroid drugs over 5 years with positive TRAb. PBMC RNA served as the TCR library source. The specimen was peripheral blood mononuclear cells (PBMCs), collected when the disease was refractory, from a patient treated with antithyroid drugs. The receptors shown here come from a female donor with Graves disease.

This clonotype was picked up many times. The chain uses TRBV28 and TRBJ1-2; D not resolved. CDR1 MDHEN and CDR2 SYDVKM come from the germline V gene. V was shortened by 4 bases and J by 4 bases, with 7 bases between the two germline ends. This CDR3 region has 12 residues. Written as DNA, the CDR3 is TGTGCCAGCAGTTCGCGAACCTATGGCTACACCTTC. Its translation: CASSSRTYGYTF.

At least ten counts were recorded for this clonotype. The chain combines TRBV6-1 with TRBJ2-4, with 7 bases fitting TRBD1. In germline, CDR1 is MNHNS, CDR2 SASEGT. V trimming: 3 bases; J trimming: 6 bases; junction bases outside the gene matches: 5. The CDR3 contains 14 residues. CDR3 protein: CASSESGQRNIQYF. CDR3 DNA: TGTGCCAGCAGTGAGTCGGGACAGAGAAACATTCAGTACTTC.

This clonotype showed up many times. The gene calls are TRBV12-3 or TRBV12-4 and TRBJ2-7; possible D gene TRBD2, 7 bases. This CDR3 region has 14 residues. V lost 6 bases and J lost 2, with 14 bases in between. CDR3 region: CASSPRGATYEQYF. CDR3 bases: TGTGCCAGCAGCCCCCGGGGGGCTACCTACGAGCAGTACTTC.

V and J are TRBV24-1 and TRBJ2-1; TRBD2 is a possible D gene (6 bases). V was pared by 2 bases and J by 8 bases, with 15 bases between. The CDR3 runs to 15 residues. The V gene's germline CDR1 is KGHDR and CDR2 SFDVKD. CDR3 sequence reads: CATSDSIDASDEQFF. CDR3 DNA sequence: TGTGCCACCAGTGATTCCATCGACGCTAGCGATGAGCAGTTCTTC.

This clonotype was recorded at least ten times. This chain uses TRBV28 with TRBJ1-5; TRBD1 might be the D (5 bases). Germline lookup yields CDR1 MDHEN and CDR2 SYDVKM. The V gene lost 3 bases and the J gene lost 4 bases, with 16 bases spanning the gap. The length of the CDR3 is 16 residues. The CDR3 DNA sequence: TGTGCCAGCAGTTTGACCCCGGGGCCCAGAAATCAGCCCCAGCATTTT. This translates into CASSLTPGPRNQPQHF.

This clonotype was counted at least ten times. The chain uses TRBV7-9 and TRBJ2-5; TRBD1 might be the D (6 bases). The CDR3 runs 14 residues. The V gene's germline CDR1 is SEHNR and CDR2 FQNEAQ (reference sequence). V was cut by 4 bases and J by 3 bases, with 12 bases left in between. The CDR3 here is CASSSLTGKETQYF. The CDR3 coding sequence is TGTGCCAGCAGCTCACTTACAGGGAAAGAGACCCAGTACTTC.

This clonotype was seen only a few times. This chain connects TRBV29-1 to TRBJ1-1; 8 bases fit TRBD1. Germline V gives CDR1 SQVTM, CDR2 ANQGSEA. There are 13 residues in the CDR3. Germline trimming cut 6 bases from V and 1 base from J; bases unmatched to any gene: 4. The CDR3, as DNA: TGCAGCGTACAGGGACAGGAGAACACTGAAGCTTTCTTT. Its translation is CSVQGQENTEAFF.

There are many counts of this clonotype. The rearrangement uses TRBV28 and TRBJ1-1; no clear D gene. The germline V and J ends were trimmed by 2 bases and 0 bases, with 10 bases remaining between them. The germline CDR1 and CDR2 sequences are MDHEN and SYDVKM. CDR3 size: 15 residues. The CDR3, as DNA: TGTGCCAGCAGTTTAGCGGTCAGCCTGAACACTGAAGCTTTCTTT. Protein product: CASSLAVSLNTEAFF.

The table lists this clonotype with many counts. The J gene is TRBJ2-5, the V gene TRBV27, with D maybe TRBD2 (5 bases). Germline V gene data show CDR1 as MNHEY and CDR2 as SMNVEV (reference sequence). This CDR3 is built from 15 residues. Trimming removed 4 bases from V and 5 bases from J, with 17 bases in between. The CDR3, as DNA: TGTGCCAGCAGTTCATCAGGTCTAGCAGATGAGACCCAGTACTTC. This translates into CASSSSGLADETQYF.

This clonotype was picked up many times. The chain couples TRBV12-3 or TRBV12-4 to TRBJ1-2; D is unresolved. V lost 6 bases, J lost 4 bases, and 9 bases lay in between. CDR3 length: 12 amino acids. CDR3: CASRKGSYGYTF. The CDR3 DNA sequence: TGTGCCAGCAGAAAAGGCAGCTATGGCTACACCTTC.

In its sample, this clonotype was seen many times. The chain links TRBV11-2 to TRBJ1-1; D remains unclear. The V and J ends lost 4 bases and 1 base respectively, with 7 bases between them. Per germline, CDR1 SGHAT and CDR2 FQNNGV. This CDR3 has 13 residues. The CDR3 is CASSSLRNTEAFF. The CDR3 DNA reads as TGTGCCAGCAGCTCGTTGCGGAACACTGAAGCTTTCTTT.

This clonotype was seen repeatedly, ten times or more. V gene TRBV28 combines with J gene TRBJ2-7, with 11 bases that match TRBD1. Germline V CDR1 and CDR2: MDHEN, SYDVKM. The V gene end was trimmed by 5 bases and the J gene end by 0 bases; junction bases not matched to a gene: 3. CDR3 length: 15 amino acids. CDR3 in amino acids: CASSPGQGASYEQYF. The CDR3 nucleotides read TGTGCCAGCAGTCCTGGACAGGGGGCCTCCTACGAGCAGTACTTC.

The CDR3 sequence: CASSQWGRMNTEAFF. As DNA, the CDR3 is TGTGCCAGCAGCCAATGGGGCAGGATGAACACTGAAGCTTTCTTT. The chain uses TRBV5-6 and TRBJ1-1; D is perhaps TRBD1 (5 bases). CDR1 SGHDT and CDR2 YYEEEE come from the germline V gene. The CDR3 is 15 amino acids. Trimming took off 4 bases at V and 0 bases at J, with 13 bases between the two ends. The full variable domain, rest sourced from reference TRBV5-6 and TRBJ1-1, is DAGVTQSPTHLIKTRGQQVTLRCSPKSGHDTVSWYQQALGQGPQFIFQYYEEEERQRGNFPDRFSGHQFPNYSSELNVNALLLGDSALYLCASSQWGRMNTEAFFGQGTRLTVV.

This chain joins TRBV4-3 and TRBJ1-1; perhaps TRBD1 as D (6 bases). CDR1 is LGHNA, CDR2 YSLEER, per germline. Trimming cost V 6 bases and J 2 bases, with 13 bases left between them. This CDR3 contains 14 residues. CDR3 region: CASSWTEKNTEAFF. The CDR3 DNA is TGCGCCAGCAGTTGGACAGAGAAAAACACTGAAGCTTTCTTT.

This chain joins TRBV28 and TRBJ2-7; 12 positions agree with TRBD1. CDR1 and CDR2 from the germline V gene are MDHEN and SYDVKM. There are 15 residues in the CDR3. Trimming cost V 4 bases and J 7 bases; bases outside gene matches: 8. CDR3 in DNA: TGTGCCAGCAGTTCAACCGGGACAGGGGGCCGGGAGCAGTACTTC. Encoded protein: CASSSTGTGGREQYF.

About this clonotype itself: With a much larger clone just one base away, this may be a read error. This rearrangement joins TRBV7-2 to TRBJ2-7; 12 bases map to TRBD2. The J segment lost 3 bases and the V segment lost 6 bases, leaving 9 bases of the junction unmatched. CDR3 length equals 16 residues. Looked up from germline, CDR1 is SGHTA and CDR2 is FQGNSA. CDR3 DNA sequence: TGTGCCAGCAGTTACAAACTAGCGGGAGGACACTACGAGCAGTACTTC. It is translated as CASSYKLAGGHYEQYF.

This chain uses TRBV20-1 with TRBJ2-2; 9 bases agree with TRBD1. Germline CDR1 DFQATT, CDR2 SNEGSKA (reference sequence). The junction had 4 bases not matched to a gene; V was cut back by 2 bases and J by 6 bases. The CDR3 has 14 amino acids. This CDR3 is CSARRTGEPGELFF. In nucleotides, the CDR3 is TGCAGTGCTAGACGGACAGGGGAGCCCGGGGAGCTGTTTTTT.

V and J are TRBV19 and TRBJ1-2, with 7 bases lining up with TRBD1. In germline, CDR1 is LNHDA, CDR2 SQIVND (reference sequence). The CDR3 length is 13 residues. V lost 3 bases to trimming and J lost 5 bases; unmatched junction nucleotides: 3. DNA for the CDR3: TGTGCCAGTAGTATCGACAGGGAATATGGCTACACCTTC. Translated, it gives CASSIDREYGYTF.

This clonotype occurred many times. The chain recombines TRBV5-1 with TRBJ2-7; a weak D match, TRBD1 (5 bases). The CDR3 loop spans 14 amino acids. V gave up 0 bases and J gave up 6 bases, with 13 bases separating them. Germline CDR1 reads SGHRS; CDR2 reads YFSETQ. The CDR3 DNA reads TGCGCCAGCAGCTTGGGGGCCTCAAGGGGCGAGCAGTACTTC. Protein sequence: CASSLGASRGEQYF.

The chain links TRBV28 to TRBJ1-2; the D gene is possibly TRBD1 (5 bases). V was trimmed by 2 bases and J by 8 bases, leaving 18 bases between them. The germline CDR1 and CDR2 sequences are MDHEN and SYDVKM. The CDR3 covers 15 residues. The CDR3 is CASSLIPHTGLGYTF. As DNA, the CDR3 is TGTGCCAGCAGTTTAATTCCCCACACGGGGCTGGGCTACACCTTC.